This T cell receptor (beta chain) was recovered during a study of T-cell memory formation after mild COVID-19. From the 5' RACE reads, TCRdb called clonotypes with MiXCR, one entry per CDR3 protein. The sample carries hundreds of thousands of distinct CDR3 sequences, roughly 15% recorded once. The trim removed 0 bases at V and 4 bases at J, leaving 9 bases unmatched. Looked up from germline, CDR1 is SGHRS and CDR2 is YFSETQ. CDR3 length equals 17 residues. In its sample, this clonotype was seen a few times. This clonotype originated in a man between 18 and 29 years old who had mild COVID-19 (a few samples of this study predate the infection). Cell type and time point are not known. The V call is TRBV5-1, the J call TRBJ1-2, with TRBD1 matching 10 bases. Sequenced input: PBMCs or a T cell subset sorted from them (not recorded which). The CDR3: CASSLGSGTGAGYGYTF. The CDR3 coding sequence is TGCGCCAGCAGCTTGGGGTCCGGGACAGGGGCCGGCTATGGCTACACCTTC. The variable domain in full, with the rest retrieved from reference TRBV5-1 and TRBJ1-2, is KAGVTQTPRYLIKTRGQQVTLSCSPISGHRSVSWYQQTPGQGLQFLFEYFSETQRNKGNFPGRFSGRQFSNSRSEMNVSTLELGDSALYLCASSLGSGTGAGYGYTFGSGTRLTVV.